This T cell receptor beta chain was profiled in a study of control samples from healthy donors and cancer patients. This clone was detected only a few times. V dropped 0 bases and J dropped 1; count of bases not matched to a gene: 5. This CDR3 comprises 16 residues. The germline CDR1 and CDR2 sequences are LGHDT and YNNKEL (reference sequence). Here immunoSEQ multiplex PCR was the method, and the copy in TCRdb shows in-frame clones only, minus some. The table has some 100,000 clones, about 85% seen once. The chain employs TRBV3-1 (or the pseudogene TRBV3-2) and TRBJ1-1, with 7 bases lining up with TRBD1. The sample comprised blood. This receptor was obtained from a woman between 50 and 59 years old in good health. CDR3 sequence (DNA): TGTGCCAGCAGCCAAGAACTGGGACAGACGAACACTGAAGCTTTCTTT. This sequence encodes CASSQELGQTNTEAFF.